This TCR beta chain derives from a study of shared clonotypes between healthy human individuals. On the study more broadly: A couple of female and three male donors aged 18 to 49 were enrolled.

V dropped 2 bases and J dropped 5 bases, with 7 bases sitting between them. CDR1 and CDR2 from the germline V gene are KGHSH and LQKENI. The CDR3 is 13 amino acids. Investigators spread the genomic DNA of each subset evenly over several immunoSEQ plates. In the study's own analysis: From ImmunoSEQ came sequences covering only the junction and carrying no quality scores, so filtering differed. Clones were sequenced by immunoSEQ multiplex PCR, and TCRdb holds only the in-frame ones, with some missing. The D gene and trimming were derived from the DNA, and the V and J assignments and clone size from that table. The table lists about 510,000 clones, 60% to 85% of them singletons.

The receptor's source is a woman in her thirties or forties in good health. Some clones in this sample may be carry-over from other donors' samples. J is TRBJ2-1 and V is TRBV18; D is undetermined. The sequenced sample was PBMCs. The DNA for the CDR3 is TGTGCCAGCTCACCAGGGTCAGACAATGAGCAGTTCTTC. Translation gives CASSPGSDNEQFF.